This is a list of T cell receptor beta chains from one sample in a study of blood T cells in healthy people across ages. A single record per CDR3 protein comes from TCRdb applying MiXCR to the 5' RACE reads. The data hold 650,000 or so distinct CDR3 sequences, with around 52% observed a single time. Sequences were obtained from blood. The receptors derive from a woman older than 75 in good health. The CDR3 runs from the conserved cysteine through the conserved F or W. D genes are given only for firm matches. Size values are once, few and many counts, or a class for expanded clones, and some rows have none.

clone size	D gene	V gene	J gene	CDR3 DNA	CDR3 protein
many	NA	TRBV2	TRBJ1-6	TGTGCCAGCAGCGACAGGAATTCACCCCTCCACTTT	CASSDRNSPLHF
many	NA	TRBV3-1	TRBJ2-7	TGTGCCAGCAGCCAATTTACAGGCAACTACGAGCAGTACTTC	CASSQFTGNYEQYF
NA	NA	TRBV6-1	TRBJ1-3	TGTGCCTCCCGGGAAGACTCTGGAAACACCATATATTTT	CASREDSGNTIYF
NA	TRBD1	TRBV10-3	TRBJ1-2	TGTGCCATCAGTACAGGGGCCAGCGGCTACACCTTC	CAISTGASGYTF
NA	NA	TRBV7-2	TRBJ1-1	TGTGCCAGCAGCTTGAGGGGGGCTGGGGGGCAGAGCACTGAAGCTTTCTTT	CASSLRGAGGQSTEAFF
once	NA	TRBV10-3	TRBJ1-5	TGCGCCATCAGTGAGGCGATCGATTGGGGGCAGCCCCAGCATTTT	CAISEAIDWGQPQHF
NA	NA	TRBV7-3	TRBJ2-5	TGTGCCAGCAGCCGCGGGACAGACCTTGAGCAGTACTTC	CASSRGTDLEQYF
many	TRBD2	TRBV4-1	TRBJ2-1	TGCGCCAGCAGCCTAACCTACCAACGACTAGCGGGAGCCTTACTCCACACCAATGAGCAGTTCTTC	CASSLTYQRLAGALLHTNEQFF
once	NA	TRBV3-1	TRBJ2-5	TGTGCCAGCAGCCCTACTATCAGCTCCTACGGGCAGTACTTC	CASSPTISSYGQYF
NA	NA	TRBV2	TRBJ1-4	TGTGCCAGGCGGGATCAAAATGAAAAACTGTTTTTT	CARRDQNEKLFF